This T cell receptor (beta chain) was profiled in a study of blood T cell repertoires in COVID-19. Across the study: Sources were T cells, B-cell-depleted T cells, or PBMCs; the material itself was cDNA or gDNA.

Trimming stripped 1 base from V and 1 base from J, with 11 bases between. The CDR3 consists of 15 residues. Germline CDR1 SGHTA, CDR2 FQGNSA. Either two negative PCRs, clearance, or symptom resolution qualified Cohort 3 donors as recovered. Authors' methods: How many nucleated cells were present was estimated from reference gene primer amplification. The assay was immunoSEQ multiplex PCR, and TCRdb's table has in-frame clones only and misses some. Clone size and the V and J calls come from that table; the DNA yielded D and trimming. The top ten clones hold about 18% of a sample with a few hundred thousand clones, 92% of them seen once.

This rearrangement joins TRBV7-2 to TRBJ2-7; D not resolved. This TCR was sampled from a woman in her twenties or thirties who had recovered from COVID-19. Sequencing was performed on PBMCs or T cells enriched from blood (not recorded which). The CDR3 region is CASSLVSSASYEQYF. In nucleotides, the CDR3 is TGTGCCAGCAGCTTAGTGTCCAGCGCTTCCTACGAGCAGTACTTC.